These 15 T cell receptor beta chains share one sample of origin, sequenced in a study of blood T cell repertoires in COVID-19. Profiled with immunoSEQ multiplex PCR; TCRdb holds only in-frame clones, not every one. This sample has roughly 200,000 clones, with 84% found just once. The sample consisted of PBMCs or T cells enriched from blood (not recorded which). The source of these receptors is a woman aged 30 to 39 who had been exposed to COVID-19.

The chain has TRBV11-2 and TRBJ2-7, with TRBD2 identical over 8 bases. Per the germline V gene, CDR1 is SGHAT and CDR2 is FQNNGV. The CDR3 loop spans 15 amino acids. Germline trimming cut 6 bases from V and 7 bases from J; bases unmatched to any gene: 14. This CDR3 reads CASRTSGGPPGEQYF. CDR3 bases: TGTGCCAGCAGGACAAGCGGGGGCCCTCCGGGAGAGCAGTACTTC. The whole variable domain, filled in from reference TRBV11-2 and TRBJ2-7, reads EAGVAQSPRYKIIEKRQSVAFWCNPISGHATLYWYQQILGQGPKLLIQFQNNGVVDDSQLPKDRFSAERLKGVDSTLKIQPAKLEDSAVYLCASRTSGGPPGEQYFGPGTRLTVT.

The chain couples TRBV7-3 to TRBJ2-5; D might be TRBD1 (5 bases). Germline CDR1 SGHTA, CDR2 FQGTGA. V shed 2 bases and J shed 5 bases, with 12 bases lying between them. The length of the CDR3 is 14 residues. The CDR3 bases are TGTGCCAGCAGCTTAGGGCAGGGTGAGGAGACCCAGTACTTC. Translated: CASSLGQGEETQYF.

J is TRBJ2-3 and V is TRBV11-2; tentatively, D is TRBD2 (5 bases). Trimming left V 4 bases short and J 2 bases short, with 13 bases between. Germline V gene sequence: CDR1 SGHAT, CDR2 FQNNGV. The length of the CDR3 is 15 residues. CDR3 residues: CASSSIGVITDTQYF. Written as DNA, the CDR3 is TGTGCCAGCAGCTCGATCGGGGTAATCACAGATACGCAGTATTTT.

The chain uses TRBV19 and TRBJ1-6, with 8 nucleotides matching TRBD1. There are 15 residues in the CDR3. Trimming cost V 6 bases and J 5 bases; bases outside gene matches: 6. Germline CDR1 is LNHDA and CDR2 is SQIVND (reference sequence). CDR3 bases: TGTGCCAGTAGCGCTCCGGGACAGGATAATTCACCCCTCCACTTT. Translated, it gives CASSAPGQDNSPLHF.

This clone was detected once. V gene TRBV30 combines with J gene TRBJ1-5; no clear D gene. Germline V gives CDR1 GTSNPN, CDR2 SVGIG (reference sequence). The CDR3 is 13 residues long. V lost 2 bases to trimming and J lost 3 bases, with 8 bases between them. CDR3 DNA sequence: TGTGCCTGGAGTACGGGATACAATCAGCCCCAGCATTTT. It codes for CAWSTGYNQPQHF.

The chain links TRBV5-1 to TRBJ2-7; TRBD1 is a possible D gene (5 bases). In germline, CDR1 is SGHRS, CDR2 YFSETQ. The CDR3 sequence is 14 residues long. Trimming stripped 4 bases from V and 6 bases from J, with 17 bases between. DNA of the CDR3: TGCGCCAGCAGCGCCAGGGTTAGGTCCCCCGAGCAGTACTTC. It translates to CASSARVRSPEQYF.

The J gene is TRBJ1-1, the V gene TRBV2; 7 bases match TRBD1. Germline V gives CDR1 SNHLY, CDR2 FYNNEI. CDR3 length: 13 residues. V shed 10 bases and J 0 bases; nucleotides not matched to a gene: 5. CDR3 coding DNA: TGTGCCACCTTGACAGGGCTGAACACTGAAGCTTTCTTT. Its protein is CATLTGLNTEAFF.

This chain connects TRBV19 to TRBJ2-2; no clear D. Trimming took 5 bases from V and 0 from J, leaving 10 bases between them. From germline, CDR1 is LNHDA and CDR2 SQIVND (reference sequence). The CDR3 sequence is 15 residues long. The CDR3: CASSRHLANTGELFF. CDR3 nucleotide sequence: TGTGCCAGTAGTCGACACCTCGCGAACACCGGGGAGCTGTTTTTT.

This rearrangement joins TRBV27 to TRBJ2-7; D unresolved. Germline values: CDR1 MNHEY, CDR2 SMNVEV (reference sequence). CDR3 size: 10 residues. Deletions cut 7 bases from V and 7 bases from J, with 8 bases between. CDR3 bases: TGTGCCAGCACCCCGACAGAGCAGTACTTC. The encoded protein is CASTPTEQYF.

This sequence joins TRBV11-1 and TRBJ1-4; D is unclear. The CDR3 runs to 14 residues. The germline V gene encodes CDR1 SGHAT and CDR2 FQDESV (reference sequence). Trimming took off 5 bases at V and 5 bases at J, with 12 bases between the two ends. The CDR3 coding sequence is TGTGCCAGCAGCCGGGGAATCCGGAATGAAAAACTGTTTTTT. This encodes CASSRGIRNEKLFF.

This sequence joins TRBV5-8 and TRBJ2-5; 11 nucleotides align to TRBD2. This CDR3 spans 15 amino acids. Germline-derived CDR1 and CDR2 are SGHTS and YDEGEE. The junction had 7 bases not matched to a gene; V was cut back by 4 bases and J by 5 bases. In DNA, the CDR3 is TGTGCCAGCAGCGGTAGCGGGGGGGCCAGGGAGACCCAGTACTTC. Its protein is CASSGSGGARETQYF.

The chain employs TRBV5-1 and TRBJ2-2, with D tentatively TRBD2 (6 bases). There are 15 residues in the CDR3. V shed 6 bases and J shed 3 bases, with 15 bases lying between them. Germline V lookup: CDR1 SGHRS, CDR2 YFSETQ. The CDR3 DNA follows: TGCGCCAGCAATGGAGGGTGGCGCGACACCGGGGAGCTGTTTTTT. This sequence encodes CASNGGWRDTGELFF.

For the CDR3, the DNA is TGTGCCAGCAGCCTGGTGGACAGGGCCACTGAAGCTTTCTTT. It yields the protein CASSLVDRATEAFF. The chain uses TRBV9 and TRBJ1-1; 8 bases line up with TRBD1. Germline CDR1 and CDR2: SGDLS and YYNGEE. The CDR3 length is 14 residues. V trimming: 4 bases; J trimming: 4 bases; junction bases outside the gene matches: 6.

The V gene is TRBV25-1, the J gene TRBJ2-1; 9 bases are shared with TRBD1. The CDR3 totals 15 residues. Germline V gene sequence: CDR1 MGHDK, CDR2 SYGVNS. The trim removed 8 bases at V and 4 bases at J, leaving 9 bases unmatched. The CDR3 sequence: CASRDGTGNYNEQFF. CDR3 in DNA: TGTGCCAGCCGCGACGGGACAGGGAATTACAATGAGCAGTTCTTC.

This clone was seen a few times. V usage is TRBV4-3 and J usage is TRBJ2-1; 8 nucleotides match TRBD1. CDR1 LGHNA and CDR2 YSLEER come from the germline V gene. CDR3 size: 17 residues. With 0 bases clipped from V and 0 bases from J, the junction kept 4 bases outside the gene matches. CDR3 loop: CASSQDHRGSSYNEQFF. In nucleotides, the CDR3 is TGCGCCAGCAGCCAAGATCACAGGGGGAGCTCCTACAATGAGCAGTTCTTC.